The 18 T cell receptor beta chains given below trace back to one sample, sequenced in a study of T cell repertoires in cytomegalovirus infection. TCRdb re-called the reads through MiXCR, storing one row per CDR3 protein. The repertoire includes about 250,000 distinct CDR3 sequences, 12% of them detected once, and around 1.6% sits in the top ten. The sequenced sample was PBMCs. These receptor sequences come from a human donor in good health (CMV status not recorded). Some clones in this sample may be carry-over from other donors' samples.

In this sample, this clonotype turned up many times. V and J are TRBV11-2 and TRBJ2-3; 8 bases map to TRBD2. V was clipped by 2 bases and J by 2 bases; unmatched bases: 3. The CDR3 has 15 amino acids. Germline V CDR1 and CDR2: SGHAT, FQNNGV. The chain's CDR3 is CASSLYGRDTDTQYF. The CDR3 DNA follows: TGTGCCAGCAGCTTATACGGGAGGGACACAGATACGCAGTATTTT. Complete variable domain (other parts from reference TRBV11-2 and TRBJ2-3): EAGVAQSPRYKIIEKRQSVAFWCNPISGHATLYWYQQILGQGPKLLIQFQNNGVVDDSQLPKDRFSAERLKGVDSTLKIQPAKLEDSAVYLCASSLYGRDTDTQYFGPGTRLTVL.

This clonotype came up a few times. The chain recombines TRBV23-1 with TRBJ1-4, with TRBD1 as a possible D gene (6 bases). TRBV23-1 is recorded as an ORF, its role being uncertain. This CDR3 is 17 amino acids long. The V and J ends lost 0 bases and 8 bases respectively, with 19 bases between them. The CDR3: CASSQSSQGSRWEKLFF. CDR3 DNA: TGCGCCAGCAGTCAATCGTCCCAGGGGAGTCGTTGGGAAAAACTGTTTTTT.

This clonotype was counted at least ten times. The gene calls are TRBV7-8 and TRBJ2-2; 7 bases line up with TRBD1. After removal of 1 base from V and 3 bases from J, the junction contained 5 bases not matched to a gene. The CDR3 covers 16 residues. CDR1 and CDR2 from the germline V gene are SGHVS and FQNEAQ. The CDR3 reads CASSLGGQAHTGELFF. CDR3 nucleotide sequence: TGTGCCAGCAGCTTAGGAGGACAGGCGCACACCGGGGAGCTGTTTTTT.

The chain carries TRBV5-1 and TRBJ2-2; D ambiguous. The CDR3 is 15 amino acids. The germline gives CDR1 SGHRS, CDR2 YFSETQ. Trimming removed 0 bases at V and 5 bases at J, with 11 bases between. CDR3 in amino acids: CASSLVVSLTGELFF. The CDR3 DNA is TGCGCCAGCAGCTTGGTTGTCAGTTTGACCGGGGAGCTGTTTTTT.

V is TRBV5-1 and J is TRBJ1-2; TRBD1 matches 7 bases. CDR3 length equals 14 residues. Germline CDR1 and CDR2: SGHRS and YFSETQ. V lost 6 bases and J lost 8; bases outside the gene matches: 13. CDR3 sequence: CASNGDSAYEGYTF. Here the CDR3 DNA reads TGCGCCAGCAACGGGGACAGCGCCTATGAGGGCTACACCTTC.

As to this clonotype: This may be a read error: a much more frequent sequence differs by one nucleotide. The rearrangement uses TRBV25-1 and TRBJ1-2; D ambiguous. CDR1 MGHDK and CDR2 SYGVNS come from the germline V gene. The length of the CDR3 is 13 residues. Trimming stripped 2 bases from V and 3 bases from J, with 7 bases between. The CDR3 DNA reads TGTGCCAGCAGTGAAGGGTGGGACTATGGCTACACCTTC. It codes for CASSEGWDYGYTF.

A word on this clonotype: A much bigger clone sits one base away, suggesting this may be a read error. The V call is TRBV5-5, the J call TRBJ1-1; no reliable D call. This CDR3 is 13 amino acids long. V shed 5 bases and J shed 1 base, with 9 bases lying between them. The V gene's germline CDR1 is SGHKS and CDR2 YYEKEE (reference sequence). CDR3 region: CASRLLSNTEAFF. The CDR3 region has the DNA TGTGCCAGCAGATTACTTTCGAACACTGAAGCTTTCTTT. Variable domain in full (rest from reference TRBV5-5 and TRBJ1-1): DAGVTQSPTHLIKTRGQQVTLRCSPISGHKSVSWYQQVLGQGPQFIFQYYEKEERGRGNFPDRFSARQFPNYSSELNVNALLLGDSALYLCASRLLSNTEAFFGQGTRLTVV.

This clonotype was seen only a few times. The DNA of the CDR3 is TGTGCCAGCTCACCAACCAGGGACCACACCGGGGAGCTGTTTTTT. It specifies CASSPTRDHTGELFF. V gene TRBV18 combines with J gene TRBJ2-2; D tentatively reads TRBD1 or TRBD2 (5 bases each). The CDR3 loop spans 15 amino acids. Trimming pared 2 bases from V and 3 bases from J, leaving 10 bases between. From germline, CDR1 is KGHSH and CDR2 LQKENI.

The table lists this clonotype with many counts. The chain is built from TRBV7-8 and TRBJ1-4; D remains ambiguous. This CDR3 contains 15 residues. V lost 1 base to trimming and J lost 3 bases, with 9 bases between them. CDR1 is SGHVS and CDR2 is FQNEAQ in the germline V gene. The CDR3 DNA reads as TGTGCCAGCAGCTTAGGGACTTACCCTAATGAAAAACTGTTTTTT. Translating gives CASSLGTYPNEKLFF.

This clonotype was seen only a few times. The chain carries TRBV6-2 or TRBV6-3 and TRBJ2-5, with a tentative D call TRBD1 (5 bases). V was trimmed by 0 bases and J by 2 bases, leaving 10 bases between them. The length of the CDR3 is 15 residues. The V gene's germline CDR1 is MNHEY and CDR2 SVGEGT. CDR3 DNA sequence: TGTGCCAGCAGTTACTCCCCAGGGAATCAAGAGACCCAGTACTTC. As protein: CASSYSPGNQETQYF.

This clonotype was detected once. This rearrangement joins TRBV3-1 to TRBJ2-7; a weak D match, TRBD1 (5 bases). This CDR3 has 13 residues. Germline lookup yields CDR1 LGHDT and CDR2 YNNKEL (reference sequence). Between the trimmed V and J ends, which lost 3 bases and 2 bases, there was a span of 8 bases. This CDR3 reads CASSHEGAYEQYF. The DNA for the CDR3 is TGTGCCAGCAGCCACGAAGGGGCCTACGAGCAGTACTTC.

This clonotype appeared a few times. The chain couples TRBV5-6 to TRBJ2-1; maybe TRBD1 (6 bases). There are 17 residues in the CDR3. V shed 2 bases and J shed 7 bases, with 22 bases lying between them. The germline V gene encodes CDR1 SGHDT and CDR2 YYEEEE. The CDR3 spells CASSLPQGRGARNEQFF. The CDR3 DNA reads TGTGCCAGCAGCTTACCACAGGGTAGGGGCGCGAGGAATGAGCAGTTCTTC.

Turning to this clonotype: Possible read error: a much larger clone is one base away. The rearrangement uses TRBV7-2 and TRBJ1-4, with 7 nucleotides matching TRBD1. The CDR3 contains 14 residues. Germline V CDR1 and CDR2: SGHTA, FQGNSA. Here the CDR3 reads CASNSDRAGEKRFF. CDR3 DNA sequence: TGTGCCAGCAACTCCGACAGGGCCGGGGAAAAACGGTTTTTT.

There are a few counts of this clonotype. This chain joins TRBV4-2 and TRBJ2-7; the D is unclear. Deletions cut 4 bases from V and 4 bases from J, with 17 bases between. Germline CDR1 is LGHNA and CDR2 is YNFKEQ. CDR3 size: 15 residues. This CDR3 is CASSPSRIGPYEQYF. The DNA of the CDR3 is TGTGCCAGCAGCCCAAGTAGGATAGGGCCGTACGAGCAGTACTTC.

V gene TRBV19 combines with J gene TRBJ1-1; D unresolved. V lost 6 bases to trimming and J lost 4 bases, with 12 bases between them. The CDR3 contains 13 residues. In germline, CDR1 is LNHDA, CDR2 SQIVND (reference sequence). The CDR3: CASSTHRGTEAFF. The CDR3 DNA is TGTGCCAGTAGCACTCACCGGGGCACTGAAGCTTTCTTT. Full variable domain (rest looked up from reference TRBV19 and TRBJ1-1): DGGITQSPKYLFRKEGQNVTLSCEQNLNHDAMYWYRQDPGQGLRLIYYSQIVNDFQKGDIAEGYSVSREKKESFPLTVTSAQKNPTAFYLCASSTHRGTEAFFGQGTRLTVV.

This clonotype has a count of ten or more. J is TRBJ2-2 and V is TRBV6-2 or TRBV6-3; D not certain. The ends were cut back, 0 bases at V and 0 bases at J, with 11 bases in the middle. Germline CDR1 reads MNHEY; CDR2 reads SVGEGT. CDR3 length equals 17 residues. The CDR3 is CASSYSTPNSNTGELFF. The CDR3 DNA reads TGTGCCAGCAGTTACTCGACTCCCAACTCGAACACCGGGGAGCTGTTTTTT.

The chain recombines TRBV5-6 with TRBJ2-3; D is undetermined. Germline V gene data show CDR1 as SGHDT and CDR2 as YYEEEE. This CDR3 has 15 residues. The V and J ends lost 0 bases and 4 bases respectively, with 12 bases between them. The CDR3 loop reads CASSLAGGGADTQYF. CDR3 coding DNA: TGTGCCAGCAGCTTGGCCGGTGGCGGCGCAGATACGCAGTATTTT.

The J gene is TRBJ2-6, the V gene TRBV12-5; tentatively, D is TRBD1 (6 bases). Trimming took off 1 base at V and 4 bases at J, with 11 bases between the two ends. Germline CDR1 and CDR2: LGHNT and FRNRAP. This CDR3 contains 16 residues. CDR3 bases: TGTGCTAGTGGTTTGGGCCCAGGGGACGGGGCCAACGTCCTGACTTTC. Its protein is CASGLGPGDGANVLTF.